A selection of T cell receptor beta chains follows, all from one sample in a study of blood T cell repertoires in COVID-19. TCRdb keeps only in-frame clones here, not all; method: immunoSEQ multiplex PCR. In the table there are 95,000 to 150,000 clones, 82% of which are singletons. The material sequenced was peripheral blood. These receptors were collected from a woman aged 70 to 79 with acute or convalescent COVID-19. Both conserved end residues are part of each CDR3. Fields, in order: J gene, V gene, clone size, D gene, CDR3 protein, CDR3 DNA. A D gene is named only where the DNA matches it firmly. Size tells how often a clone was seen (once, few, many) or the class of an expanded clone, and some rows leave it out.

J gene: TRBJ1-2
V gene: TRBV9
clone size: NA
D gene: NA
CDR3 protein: CASSVEQTGNYGYTF
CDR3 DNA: TGTGCCAGCAGCGTAGAACAGACGGGGAACTATGGCTACACCTTC

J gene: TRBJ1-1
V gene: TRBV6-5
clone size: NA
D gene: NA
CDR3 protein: CASSYIDSNTEAFF
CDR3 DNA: TGTGCCAGCAGTTACATCGACTCGAACACTGAAGCTTTCTTT

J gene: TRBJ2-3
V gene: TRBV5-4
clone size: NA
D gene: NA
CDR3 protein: CASRGGRIDTQYF
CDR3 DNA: TGTGCCAGCAGGGGGGGACGGATAGATACGCAGTATTTT

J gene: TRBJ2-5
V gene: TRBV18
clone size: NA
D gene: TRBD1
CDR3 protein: CASSPDRVQETQYF
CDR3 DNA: TGTGCCAGCTCACCGGACAGGGTCCAAGAGACCCAGTACTTC

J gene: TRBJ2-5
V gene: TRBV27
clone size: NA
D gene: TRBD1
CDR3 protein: CASSFSGRRRTGGAGETQYF
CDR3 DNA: TGTGCCAGCAGTTTTTCGGGGAGGAGGCGGACAGGGGGCGCGGGGGAGACCCAGTACTTC

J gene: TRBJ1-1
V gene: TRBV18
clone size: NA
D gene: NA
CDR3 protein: CASSPRAGGAATEAFF
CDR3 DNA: TGTGCCAGCTCACCACGTGCGGGGGGCGCGGCGACTGAAGCTTTCTTT

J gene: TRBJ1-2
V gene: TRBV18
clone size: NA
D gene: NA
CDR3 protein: CASSTRAAMTYGYTF
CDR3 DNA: TGTGCCAGCTCAACTAGGGCCGCGATGACCTATGGCTACACCTTC

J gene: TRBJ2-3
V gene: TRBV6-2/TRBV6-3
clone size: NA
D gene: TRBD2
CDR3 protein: CASSPSGGGTDTQYF
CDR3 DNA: TGTGCCAGCAGCCCTAGCGGGGGGGGCACAGATACGCAGTATTTT

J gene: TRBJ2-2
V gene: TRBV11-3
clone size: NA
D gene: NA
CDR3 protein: CASSLGGGAAGELFF
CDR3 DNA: TGTGCCAGCAGCTTAGGAGGGGGGGCGGCCGGGGAGCTGTTTTTT

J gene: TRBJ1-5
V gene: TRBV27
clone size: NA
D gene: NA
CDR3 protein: CASRPDRLNQPQHF
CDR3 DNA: TGTGCCAGCAGACCTGACAGGCTTAATCAGCCCCAGCATTTT

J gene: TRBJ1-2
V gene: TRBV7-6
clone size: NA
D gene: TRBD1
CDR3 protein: CASSPQTGGLVGYTF
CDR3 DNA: TGTGCCAGCAGCCCCCAGACAGGGGGTTTGGTGGGCTACACCTTC

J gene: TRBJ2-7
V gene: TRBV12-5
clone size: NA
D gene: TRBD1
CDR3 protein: CASGWNGQAQQYEQYF
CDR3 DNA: TGTGCTAGTGGTTGGAACGGACAGGCACAGCAATACGAGCAGTACTTC

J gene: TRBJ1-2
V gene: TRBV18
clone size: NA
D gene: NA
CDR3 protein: CASSPGGAPNYGYTF
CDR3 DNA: TGTGCCAGCTCACCAGGGGGCGCACCGAACTATGGCTACACCTTC

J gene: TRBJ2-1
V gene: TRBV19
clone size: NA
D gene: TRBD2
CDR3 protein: CASSPRTSRSYNEQFF
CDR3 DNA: TGTGCCAGTAGTCCTCGGACTAGCCGCTCCTACAATGAGCAGTTCTTC

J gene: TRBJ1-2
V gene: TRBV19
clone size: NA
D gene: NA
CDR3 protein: CASSTGSPLGYTF
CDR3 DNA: TGTGCCAGTAGTACAGGCTCCCCCTTGGGCTACACCTTC

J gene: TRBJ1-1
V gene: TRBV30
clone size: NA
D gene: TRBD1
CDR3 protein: CAWSIGQGARKAFF
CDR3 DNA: TGTGCCTGGAGTATAGGACAGGGGGCTCGAAAAGCTTTCTTT

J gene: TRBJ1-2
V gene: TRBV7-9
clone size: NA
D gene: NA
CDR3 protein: CASTPGVRGYTF
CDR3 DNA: TGTGCCAGCACCCCAGGGGTCAGAGGCTACACCTTC

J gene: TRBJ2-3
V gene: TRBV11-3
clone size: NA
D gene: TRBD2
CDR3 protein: CASILGLAGGPKQYF
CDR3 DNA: TGTGCCAGCATCTTAGGGCTAGCGGGGGGGCCTAAGCAGTATTTT

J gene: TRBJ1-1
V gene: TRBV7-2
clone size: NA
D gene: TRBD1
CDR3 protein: CASSRKTGTNTEAFF
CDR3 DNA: TGTGCCAGCAGCAGAAAGACAGGGACGAACACTGAAGCTTTCTTT

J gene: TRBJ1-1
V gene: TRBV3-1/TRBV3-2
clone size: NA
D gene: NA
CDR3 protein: CASSPNRYEAFF
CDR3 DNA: TGTGCCAGCAGCCCTAACAGGTATGAAGCTTTCTTT

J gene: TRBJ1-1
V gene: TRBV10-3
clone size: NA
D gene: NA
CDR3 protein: CAIRGGGTEAFF
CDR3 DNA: TGTGCCATCAGGGGAGGGGGGACTGAAGCTTTCTTT

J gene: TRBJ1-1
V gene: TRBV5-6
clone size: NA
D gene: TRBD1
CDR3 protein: CASSFRDRGTEAFF
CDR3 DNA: TGTGCCAGCAGCTTCCGGGACAGGGGCACTGAAGCTTTCTTT

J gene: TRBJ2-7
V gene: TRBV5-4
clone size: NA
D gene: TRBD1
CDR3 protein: CASSLFEGAGYEQYF
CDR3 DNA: TGTGCCAGCAGCTTATTTGAGGGGGCCGGGTACGAGCAGTACTTC

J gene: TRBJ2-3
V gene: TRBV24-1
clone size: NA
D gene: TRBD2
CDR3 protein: CATSRSGGSGDTQYF
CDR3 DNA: TGTGCCACCAGTAGGTCGGGGGGGTCGGGAGATACGCAGTATTTT

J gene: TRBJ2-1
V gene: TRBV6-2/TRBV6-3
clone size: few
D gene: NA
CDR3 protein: CASSYRGSFNEQFF
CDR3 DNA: TGTGCCAGCAGTTATCGAGGCAGCTTCAATGAGCAGTTCTTC

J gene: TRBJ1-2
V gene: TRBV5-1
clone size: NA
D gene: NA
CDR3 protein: CASSLEQVSYGYTF
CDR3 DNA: TGCGCCAGCAGCTTGGAACAGGTATCATATGGCTACACCTTC

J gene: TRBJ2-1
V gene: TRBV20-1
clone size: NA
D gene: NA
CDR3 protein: CSEGTPFGEFF
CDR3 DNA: TGCAGTGAAGGCACGCCTTTCGGGGAGTTCTTC

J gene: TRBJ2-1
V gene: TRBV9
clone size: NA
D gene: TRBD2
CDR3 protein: CASSARSLAVYNEQFF
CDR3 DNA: TGTGCCAGCAGCGCCAGGTCACTAGCGGTCTACAATGAGCAGTTCTTC

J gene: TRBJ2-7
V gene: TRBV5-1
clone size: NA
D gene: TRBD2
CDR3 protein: CASSPYFEGRDEQYF
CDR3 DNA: TGCGCCAGCAGCCCTTACTTCGAAGGGAGGGACGAGCAGTACTTC

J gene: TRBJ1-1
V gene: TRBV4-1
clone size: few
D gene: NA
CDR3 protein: CASSQVGWGRVNTEAFF
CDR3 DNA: TGCGCCAGCAGCCAAGTGGGGTGGGGGCGGGTGAACACTGAAGCTTTCTTT

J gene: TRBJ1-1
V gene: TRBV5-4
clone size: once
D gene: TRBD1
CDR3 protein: CASRLQGANTEAFF
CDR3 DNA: TGTGCCAGCAGGTTACAGGGGGCGAACACTGAAGCTTTCTTT

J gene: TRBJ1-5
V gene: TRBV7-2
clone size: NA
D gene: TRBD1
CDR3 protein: CASTGTGNSNQPQHF
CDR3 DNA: TGTGCCAGTACCGGGACAGGGAATAGCAATCAGCCCCAGCATTTT

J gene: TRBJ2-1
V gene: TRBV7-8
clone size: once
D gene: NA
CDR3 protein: CASSPRQKTYNEQFF
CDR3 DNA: TGTGCCAGCAGCCCCCGGCAGAAGACATACAATGAGCAGTTCTTC

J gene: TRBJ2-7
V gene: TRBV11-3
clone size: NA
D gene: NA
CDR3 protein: CASSLDDSSYEQYF
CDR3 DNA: TGTGCCAGCAGCTTAGACGACAGTTCCTACGAGCAGTACTTC

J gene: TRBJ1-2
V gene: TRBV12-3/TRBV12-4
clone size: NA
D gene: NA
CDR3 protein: CASDSGETYGYTF
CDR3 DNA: TGTGCCAGCGACTCAGGGGAGACGTATGGCTACACCTTC

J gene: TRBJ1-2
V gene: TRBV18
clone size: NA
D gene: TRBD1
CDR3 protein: CASSPSPGQGGYGYTF
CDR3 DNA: TGTGCCAGCTCACCTTCACCGGGACAGGGGGGTTATGGCTACACCTTC

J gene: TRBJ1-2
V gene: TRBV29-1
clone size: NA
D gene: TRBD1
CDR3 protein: CSVDRTGVDYGYTF
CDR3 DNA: TGCAGCGTGGACCGGACAGGGGTGGACTATGGCTACACCTTC

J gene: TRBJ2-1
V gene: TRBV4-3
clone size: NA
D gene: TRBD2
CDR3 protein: CASSQVAGDYNEQFF
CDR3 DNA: TGCGCCAGCAGCCAAGTAGCGGGGGACTACAATGAGCAGTTCTTC

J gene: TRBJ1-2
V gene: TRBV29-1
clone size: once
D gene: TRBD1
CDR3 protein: CSVSDRGYGYTF
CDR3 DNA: TGCAGCGTTTCTGACAGGGGGTACGGCTACACCTTC

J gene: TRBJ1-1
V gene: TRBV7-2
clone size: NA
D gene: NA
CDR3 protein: CASSLAVDTEAFF
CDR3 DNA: TGTGCCAGCAGCTTAGCTGTAGACACTGAAGCTTTCTTT

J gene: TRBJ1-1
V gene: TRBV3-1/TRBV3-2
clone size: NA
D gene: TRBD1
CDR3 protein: CASSQEIGQGYGNTEAFF
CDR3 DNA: TGTGCCAGCAGCCAGGAAATAGGACAGGGTTATGGGAACACTGAAGCTTTCTTT

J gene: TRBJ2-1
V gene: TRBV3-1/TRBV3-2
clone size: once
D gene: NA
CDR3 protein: CASSQAPETSLYNEQFF
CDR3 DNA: TGTGCCAGCAGCCAAGCACCCGAAACTTCCCTCTACAATGAGCAGTTCTTC

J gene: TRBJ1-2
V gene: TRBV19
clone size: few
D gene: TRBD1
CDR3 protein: CASSSGQGYGYTF
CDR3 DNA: TGTGCCAGTAGTTCGGGACAGGGGTATGGCTACACCTTC

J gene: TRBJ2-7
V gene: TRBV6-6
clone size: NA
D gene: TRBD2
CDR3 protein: CASSGGAGARFAEQYF
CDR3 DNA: TGTGCCAGCAGTGGGGGAGCGGGGGCCAGGTTCGCCGAGCAGTACTTC